A selection of T cell receptor beta chains follows, all from one sample in a study of T cells in Graves' hyperthyroidism and ophthalmopathy. Each CDR3 protein gets one entry after TCRdb re-called the multiplex PCR reads with MiXCR. The repertoire consists of roughly 570,000 distinct CDR3 sequences, with around a sixth occurring once and the leading ten covering around 7.8%. The sequenced sample was blood. The receptors shown here come from a woman aged 30 to 39 with Graves' hyperthyroidism. Both conserved end residues are part of each CDR3. The D gene is left open where the match is weak. Where a row states a size, it is once, few, many or the class of an expanded clone; other rows omit it.

J gene: TRBJ2-1; D gene: NA; V gene: TRBV2; clone size: many; CDR3 protein: CASSGGTINEQFF; CDR3 DNA: TGTGCCAGCAGTGGTGGGACAATCAATGAGCAGTTCTTC
J gene: TRBJ2-7; D gene: NA; V gene: TRBV6-1; clone size: NA; CDR3 protein: CASSAGAGRYEQYF; CDR3 DNA: TGTGCCAGCAGTGCCGGGGCGGGGCGCTACGAGCAGTACTTC
J gene: TRBJ2-1; D gene: TRBD1; V gene: TRBV20-1; clone size: NA; CDR3 protein: CSARGDRWVREQFF; CDR3 DNA: TGCAGTGCTAGGGGGGACAGGTGGGTGCGGGAGCAGTTCTTC
J gene: TRBJ2-7; D gene: TRBD1; V gene: TRBV5-1; clone size: NA; CDR3 protein: CASSSFRDSYEQYF; CDR3 DNA: TGCGCCAGCAGCTCCTTCCGGGACAGCTACGAGCAGTACTTC
J gene: TRBJ2-7; D gene: TRBD1; V gene: TRBV5-1; clone size: few; CDR3 protein: CASSSSGQVYEQYF; CDR3 DNA: TGCGCCAGCAGCTCCTCCGGACAGGTTTACGAGCAGTACTTC
J gene: TRBJ2-5; D gene: NA; V gene: TRBV6-1; clone size: few; CDR3 protein: CASSEGGRETQYF; CDR3 DNA: TGTGCCAGCAGTGAAGGGGGTCGGGAGACCCAGTACTTC
J gene: TRBJ2-3; D gene: NA; V gene: TRBV12-3/TRBV12-4; clone size: many; CDR3 protein: CASSLGDGRVVDTQYF; CDR3 DNA: TGTGCCAGCAGTTTAGGTGACGGGAGAGTGGTAGATACGCAGTATTTT
J gene: TRBJ2-1; D gene: NA; V gene: TRBV20-1; clone size: NA; CDR3 protein: CSVGRLGTDNEQFF; CDR3 DNA: TGCAGTGTGGGGAGATTAGGGACCGACAATGAGCAGTTCTTC
J gene: TRBJ1-4; D gene: NA; V gene: TRBV20-1; clone size: NA; CDR3 protein: CSARDLWGPEKLFF; CDR3 DNA: TGCAGTGCTAGAGATCTCTGGGGGCCTGAAAAACTGTTTTTT
J gene: TRBJ1-1; D gene: NA; V gene: TRBV13; clone size: many; CDR3 protein: CASSSPGGTEAFF; CDR3 DNA: TGTGCCAGCAGCTCCCCCGGGGGGACTGAAGCTTTCTTT
J gene: TRBJ1-3; D gene: TRBD1; V gene: TRBV5-1; clone size: NA; CDR3 protein: CASSEDRSSGNTIYF; CDR3 DNA: TGCGCCAGCAGCGAGGACAGGAGCTCTGGAAACACCATATATTTT
J gene: TRBJ1-4; D gene: NA; V gene: TRBV6-2/TRBV6-3; clone size: few; CDR3 protein: CASSTGFDEKLFF; CDR3 DNA: TGTGCCAGCAGTACAGGGTTCGATGAAAAACTGTTTTTT
J gene: TRBJ2-2; D gene: TRBD2; V gene: TRBV2; clone size: many; CDR3 protein: CASSRAGGPAGELFF; CDR3 DNA: TGTGCCAGCAGTCGGGCGGGAGGGCCTGCCGGGGAGCTGTTTTTT
J gene: TRBJ2-3; D gene: NA; V gene: TRBV4-1; clone size: many; CDR3 protein: CASGYNLGRSDTDTQYF; CDR3 DNA: TGCGCCAGCGGGTACAACCTAGGACGGAGCGACACAGATACGCAGTATTTT
J gene: TRBJ2-7; D gene: NA; V gene: TRBV6-2/TRBV6-3; clone size: NA; CDR3 protein: CASRSDLLIYEQYF; CDR3 DNA: TGTGCCAGCAGATCGGACCTTCTAATCTACGAGCAGTACTTC
J gene: TRBJ1-5; D gene: NA; V gene: TRBV10-3; clone size: NA; CDR3 protein: CAIRETGNQPQHF; CDR3 DNA: TGTGCCATCAGAGAGACAGGAAATCAGCCCCAGCATTTT
J gene: TRBJ2-1; D gene: NA; V gene: TRBV14; clone size: many; CDR3 protein: CASSFALYNEQFF; CDR3 DNA: TGTGCCAGCAGCTTTGCACTCTACAATGAGCAGTTCTTC
J gene: TRBJ1-1; D gene: NA; V gene: TRBV24-1; clone size: NA; CDR3 protein: CATSGPEGKAFF; CDR3 DNA: TGTGCCACCAGTGGTCCGGAGGGTAAAGCTTTCTTT
J gene: TRBJ2-2; D gene: NA; V gene: TRBV4-3; clone size: NA; CDR3 protein: CASSQDRGADTGELFF; CDR3 DNA: TGCGCCAGCAGCCAAGATAGGGGCGCCGACACCGGGGAGCTGTTTTTT
J gene: TRBJ1-2; D gene: TRBD1; V gene: TRBV4-1; clone size: few; CDR3 protein: CASSQGGTDYGYTF; CDR3 DNA: TGCGCCAGCAGCCAAGGAGGGACAGATTATGGCTACACCTTC
J gene: TRBJ1-1; D gene: NA; V gene: TRBV11-2; clone size: many; CDR3 protein: CASNYWAQNTEAFF; CDR3 DNA: TGTGCCAGCAATTATTGGGCCCAGAACACTGAAGCTTTCTTT
J gene: TRBJ1-2; D gene: NA; V gene: TRBV7-9; clone size: few; CDR3 protein: CASSLEQAAGYTF; CDR3 DNA: TGTGCCAGCAGCTTAGAGCAGGCCGCAGGCTACACCTTC
J gene: TRBJ2-7; D gene: TRBD1; V gene: TRBV18; clone size: NA; CDR3 protein: CASSPGTAISYEQYF; CDR3 DNA: TGTGCCAGCTCACCGGGGACAGCAATCTCCTACGAGCAGTACTTC
J gene: TRBJ2-3; D gene: NA; V gene: TRBV7-2; clone size: many; CDR3 protein: CASSLTTLARTDTQYF; CDR3 DNA: TGTGCCAGCAGCTTAACGACTCTAGCCCGGACAGATACGCAGTATTTT
J gene: TRBJ2-3; D gene: NA; V gene: TRBV6-8; clone size: NA; CDR3 protein: CASSSLFSTDTQYF; CDR3 DNA: TGTGCCAGCAGTTCTCTATTCAGCACAGATACGCAGTATTTT
J gene: TRBJ1-3; D gene: NA; V gene: TRBV30; clone size: many; CDR3 protein: CAADLEGNTIYF; CDR3 DNA: TGTGCCGCAGATCTCGAAGGAAACACCATATATTTT
J gene: TRBJ2-3; D gene: TRBD2; V gene: TRBV7-6; clone size: few; CDR3 protein: CASSPPGTRADTQYF; CDR3 DNA: TGTGCCAGCAGCCCGCCCGGGACTAGAGCAGATACGCAGTATTTT
J gene: TRBJ2-5; D gene: NA; V gene: TRBV9; clone size: NA; CDR3 protein: CASSGGTVSLGETQYF; CDR3 DNA: TGTGCCAGCAGCGGGGGGACTGTCTCCTTGGGGGAGACCCAGTACTTC
J gene: TRBJ1-5; D gene: TRBD1; V gene: TRBV11-3; clone size: many; CDR3 protein: CASPGRQGAVDNQPQHF; CDR3 DNA: TGTGCCAGCCCCGGACGGCAGGGGGCCGTTGATAATCAGCCCCAGCATTTT
J gene: TRBJ2-2; D gene: TRBD1; V gene: TRBV28; clone size: many; CDR3 protein: CASRGQEGGELFF; CDR3 DNA: TGTGCCAGCAGGGGACAGGAGGGCGGGGAGCTGTTTTTT
J gene: TRBJ1-5; D gene: NA; V gene: TRBV20-1; clone size: few; CDR3 protein: CSASLGQPQHF; CDR3 DNA: TGCAGTGCTAGTTTGGGTCAGCCCCAGCATTTT
J gene: TRBJ1-6; D gene: NA; V gene: TRBV5-5; clone size: many; CDR3 protein: CASSMQSGAHSPLHF; CDR3 DNA: TGTGCCAGCAGCATGCAGTCAGGGGCTCATTCACCCCTCCACTTT
J gene: TRBJ2-5; D gene: NA; V gene: TRBV25-1; clone size: few; CDR3 protein: CASSESFYSQETQYF; CDR3 DNA: TGTGCCAGCAGTGAATCCTTTTACAGCCAAGAGACCCAGTACTTC
J gene: TRBJ1-1; D gene: NA; V gene: TRBV6-6; clone size: NA; CDR3 protein: CASSYTIGDTEAFF; CDR3 DNA: TGTGCCAGCAGTTACACTATAGGAGACACTGAAGCTTTCTTT
J gene: TRBJ1-5; D gene: NA; V gene: TRBV7-2; clone size: many; CDR3 protein: CASSPGRGSQPQHF; CDR3 DNA: TGTGCCAGCAGCCCAGGAAGGGGCAGTCAGCCCCAGCATTTT
J gene: TRBJ1-5; D gene: NA; V gene: TRBV27; clone size: few; CDR3 protein: CASSLEVGSGPQHF; CDR3 DNA: TGTGCCAGCAGTTTAGAGGTGGGGAGCGGGCCCCAGCATTTT
J gene: TRBJ2-7; D gene: NA; V gene: TRBV14; clone size: few; CDR3 protein: CASGSSEHYEQYF; CDR3 DNA: TGTGCCAGCGGATCTAGCGAGCACTACGAGCAGTACTTC
J gene: TRBJ2-1; D gene: NA; V gene: TRBV6-1; clone size: few; CDR3 protein: CASSDGLGGYNEQFF; CDR3 DNA: TGTGCCAGCAGTGACGGACTAGGGGGGTACAATGAGCAGTTCTTC
J gene: TRBJ1-5; D gene: TRBD1; V gene: TRBV20-1; clone size: few; CDR3 protein: CSARRRTGREWDQPQHF; CDR3 DNA: TGCAGTGCTAGACGTAGGACAGGGCGAGAATGGGATCAGCCCCAGCATTTT
J gene: TRBJ2-2; D gene: NA; V gene: TRBV28; clone size: many; CDR3 protein: CASSPVGTGNTGELFF; CDR3 DNA: TGTGCCAGCAGTCCCGTCGGGACGGGGAACACCGGGGAGCTGTTTTTT
J gene: TRBJ2-1; D gene: TRBD2; V gene: TRBV20-1; clone size: few; CDR3 protein: CSAIAGAYNEQFF; CDR3 DNA: TGCAGTGCAATAGCGGGAGCCTACAATGAGCAGTTCTTC
J gene: TRBJ2-3; D gene: NA; V gene: TRBV27; clone size: few; CDR3 protein: CASSLWIGSSTDTQYF; CDR3 DNA: TGTGCCAGCAGTTTATGGATCGGGAGTAGCACAGATACGCAGTATTTT
J gene: TRBJ2-1; D gene: TRBD1; V gene: TRBV5-1; clone size: many; CDR3 protein: CASSLGQGSYNEQFF; CDR3 DNA: TGTGCCAGCAGCTTGGGACAGGGCTCCTACAATGAGCAGTTCTTC
J gene: TRBJ1-1; D gene: NA; V gene: TRBV9; clone size: NA; CDR3 protein: CASSTTGTGGPEAFF; CDR3 DNA: TGTGCCAGCAGCACCACCGGAACAGGAGGTCCTGAAGCTTTCTTT
J gene: TRBJ2-3; D gene: TRBD2; V gene: TRBV29-1; clone size: many; CDR3 protein: CSVAPGGPTDTQYF; CDR3 DNA: TGCAGCGTTGCTCCGGGAGGACCCACAGATACGCAGTATTTT
J gene: TRBJ2-5; D gene: TRBD2; V gene: TRBV10-3; clone size: many; CDR3 protein: CAISHKTQLAGGVETQYF; CDR3 DNA: TGTGCCATCAGTCACAAGACCCAGTTAGCGGGAGGGGTGGAGACCCAGTACTTC
J gene: TRBJ2-7; D gene: NA; V gene: TRBV12-3/TRBV12-4; clone size: many; CDR3 protein: CASSYRDYEQYF; CDR3 DNA: TGTGCCAGCAGTTACAGGGACTACGAGCAGTACTTC
J gene: TRBJ1-2; D gene: NA; V gene: TRBV5-1; clone size: NA; CDR3 protein: CASSLVAGPVNYGYTF; CDR3 DNA: TGCGCCAGCAGCCTTGTAGCCGGCCCAGTTAACTATGGCTACACCTTC
J gene: TRBJ2-3; D gene: NA; V gene: TRBV5-1; clone size: many; CDR3 protein: CASSFSITSGTDTQYF; CDR3 DNA: TGCGCCAGCAGCTTTAGTATCACCTCGGGTACAGATACGCAGTATTTT
J gene: TRBJ2-7; D gene: NA; V gene: TRBV7-2; clone size: many; CDR3 protein: CASSLDGRYDEQYF; CDR3 DNA: TGTGCCAGCAGCTTAGACGGGAGATACGACGAGCAGTACTTC
J gene: TRBJ2-3; D gene: TRBD2; V gene: TRBV11-2; clone size: many; CDR3 protein: CASSSGLAGGTTDTQYF; CDR3 DNA: TGTGCCAGCAGCTCAGGACTAGCGGGAGGTACTACAGATACGCAGTATTTT
J gene: TRBJ2-2; D gene: TRBD1; V gene: TRBV12-3/TRBV12-4; clone size: many; CDR3 protein: CASKTGLTGELFF; CDR3 DNA: TGTGCCAGCAAGACAGGGTTAACCGGGGAGCTGTTTTTT
J gene: TRBJ2-1; D gene: TRBD2; V gene: TRBV12-3/TRBV12-4; clone size: many; CDR3 protein: CASSPGLAGFSSEQFF; CDR3 DNA: TGTGCCAGCAGTCCCGGACTAGCGGGATTCTCAAGTGAGCAGTTCTTC
J gene: TRBJ2-7; D gene: TRBD1; V gene: TRBV6-2/TRBV6-3; clone size: few; CDR3 protein: CASRTGTGGAYEQYF; CDR3 DNA: TGTGCCAGCAGAACCGGGACAGGGGGAGCCTACGAGCAGTACTTC
J gene: TRBJ1-5; D gene: NA; V gene: TRBV28; clone size: many; CDR3 protein: CASGGQPQHF; CDR3 DNA: TGTGCCAGCGGCGGCCAGCCCCAGCATTTT
J gene: TRBJ2-5; D gene: TRBD2; V gene: TRBV30; clone size: once; CDR3 protein: CAWSLGSGRALETQYF; CDR3 DNA: TGTGCCTGGAGTTTAGGAAGCGGGAGGGCCTTGGAGACCCAGTACTTC
J gene: TRBJ2-5; D gene: NA; V gene: TRBV5-1; clone size: many; CDR3 protein: CASSLGFQAQETQYF; CDR3 DNA: TGCGCCAGCAGCTTGGGGTTCCAGGCCCAAGAGACCCAGTACTTC
J gene: TRBJ2-1; D gene: NA; V gene: TRBV4-2; clone size: NA; CDR3 protein: CASSQGARDYQFF; CDR3 DNA: TGTGCCAGCAGCCAAGGGGCTCGGGATTACCAGTTCTTC
J gene: TRBJ1-1; D gene: NA; V gene: TRBV3-1; clone size: many; CDR3 protein: CASSHWDTQNTEAFF; CDR3 DNA: TGTGCCAGCAGCCACTGGGACACACAGAACACTGAAGCTTTCTTT
J gene: TRBJ1-6; D gene: NA; V gene: TRBV6-2/TRBV6-3; clone size: few; CDR3 protein: CASSYSQENSPLHF; CDR3 DNA: TGTGCCAGCAGTTACTCTCAGGAGAATTCACCCCTCCACTTT